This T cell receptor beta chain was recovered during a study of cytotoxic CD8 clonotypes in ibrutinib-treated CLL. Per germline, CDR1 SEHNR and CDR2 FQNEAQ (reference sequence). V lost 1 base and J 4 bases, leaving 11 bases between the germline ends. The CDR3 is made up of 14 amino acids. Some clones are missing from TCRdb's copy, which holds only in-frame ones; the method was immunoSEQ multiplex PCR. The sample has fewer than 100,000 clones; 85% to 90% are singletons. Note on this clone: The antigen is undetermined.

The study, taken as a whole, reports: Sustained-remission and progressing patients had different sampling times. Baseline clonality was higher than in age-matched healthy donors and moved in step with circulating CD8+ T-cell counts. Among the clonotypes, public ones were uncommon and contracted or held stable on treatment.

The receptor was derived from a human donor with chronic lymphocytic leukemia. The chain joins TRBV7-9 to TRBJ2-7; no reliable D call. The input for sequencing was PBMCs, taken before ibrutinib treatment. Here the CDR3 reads CASSLVASRYEQYF. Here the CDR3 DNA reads TGTGCCAGCAGCTTAGTCGCCTCGAGGTACGAGCAGTACTTC.